A single sample is the source of the 16 T cell receptor beta chains below, sequenced in a study of blood T cell repertoires in COVID-19. Assay used: immunoSEQ multiplex PCR; TCRdb lists only in-frame clones, some missing. This repertoire shows more than 70,000 clones, about 89% found once; its top ten account for roughly 8.9%. The specimen was peripheral blood. The receptors were sampled from a man in his fifties with acute or convalescent COVID-19.

The chain employs TRBV6-2 or TRBV6-3 and TRBJ2-3; unclear D gene. Germline assignment: CDR1 MNHEY and CDR2 SVGEGT. Trimming stripped 6 bases from V and 0 bases from J, with 7 bases between. The CDR3 spans 13 residues. CDR3 residues: CASSPGSTDTQYF. The CDR3 region has the DNA TGTGCCAGCAGCCCCGGTAGCACAGATACGCAGTATTTT.

This clone was counted a few times. The CDR3 region has the DNA TGTGCCAGCAGTTACAGGGGGATGGAAGCTTTCTTT. Translation: CASSYRGMEAFF. V gene TRBV5-5 combines with J gene TRBJ1-1; 8 bases map to TRBD1. The CDR3 consists of 12 residues. Germline V gene lookup returns CDR1 SGHKS and CDR2 YYEKEE (reference sequence). V was clipped by 5 bases and J by 8 bases; unmatched bases: 5.

This chain joins TRBV5-3 and TRBJ1-2; no clear D. TRBV5-3 is designated an ORF whose function remains uncertain. The CDR3 covers 13 residues. Trimming left V 0 bases short and J 5 bases short, with 8 bases between. The CDR3 DNA is TGTGCCAGAAGCTTGGCGAGCGGGTATGGCTACACCTTC. It encodes CARSLASGYGYTF.

The gene calls are TRBV19 and TRBJ2-3, with D possibly being TRBD2 (7 bases). The germline V gene encodes CDR1 LNHDA and CDR2 SQIVND (reference sequence). This CDR3 region has 15 residues. V lost 5 bases, J lost 4 bases, and 16 bases lay in between. CDR3 protein: CASSVAGAGADTQYF. The CDR3 coding sequence is TGTGCCAGTAGTGTCGCGGGGGCAGGGGCAGATACGCAGTATTTT.

The J gene is TRBJ2-7, the V gene TRBV19; possibly TRBD2 for D (6 bases). The germline gives CDR1 LNHDA, CDR2 SQIVND (reference sequence). CDR3 size: 15 residues. The V end was cut by 4 bases, the J end by 2 bases, with 15 bases between. DNA for the CDR3: TGTGCCAGTAGTAGTGGGGGACGGGGGACCTACGAGCAGTACTTC. Translation: CASSSGGRGTYEQYF.

The rearrangement links TRBV5-1 to TRBJ1-1; D is unresolved. V shed 5 bases and J shed 1 base, with 9 bases lying between them. Per the germline V gene, CDR1 is SGHRS and CDR2 is YFSETQ. The CDR3 has 13 amino acids. CDR3 in amino acids: CASSEQKNTEAFF. The CDR3 DNA follows: TGCGCCAGCAGTGAACAGAAGAACACTGAAGCTTTCTTT.

This clone was found once. The genes are TRBV5-1 and TRBJ1-1; the D gene is possibly TRBD1 (5 bases). The V gene's germline CDR1 is SGHRS and CDR2 YFSETQ. The CDR3 runs to 14 residues. Trimming pared 4 bases from V and 4 bases from J, leaving 14 bases between. The CDR3 spells CASSPRGAGTEAFF. Written as DNA, the CDR3 is TGCGCCAGCAGCCCGCGGGGCGCGGGCACTGAAGCTTTCTTT.

This clone showed up just a few times. The chain's CDR3 is CATSDLTSDQPQHF. The CDR3 coding sequence is TGTGCCACCAGTGACCTGACTTCCGATCAGCCCCAGCATTTT. This chain links TRBV24-1 with TRBJ1-5; no clear D. Trimming removed 4 bases at V and 5 bases at J, with 11 bases between. This CDR3 has 14 amino acids. CDR1 is KGHDR and CDR2 is SFDVKD in the germline V gene.

This chain uses TRBV28 with TRBJ1-2; TRBD1 agrees at 8 bases. V lost 4 bases and J lost 4; bases outside the gene matches: 17. This CDR3 has 18 amino acids. Germline CDR1 reads MDHEN; CDR2 reads SYDVKM. The CDR3 DNA reads TGTGCCAGCAGTTCCCGCTACCTCGGACAGGGAATAAGCTATGGCTACACCTTC. This translates into CASSSRYLGQGISYGYTF.

The chain uses TRBV30 and TRBJ1-1, with 8 bases fitting TRBD1. CDR1 GTSNPN and CDR2 SVGIG come from the germline V gene (reference sequence). Trimming removed 5 bases from V and 5 bases from J; junction bases left unmatched: 4. This CDR3 comprises 12 residues. The CDR3 bases are TGTGCCTGGGGACAGGGAGGGACTGAAGCTTTCTTT. Protein product: CAWGQGGTEAFF.

The CDR3 coding sequence is TGTGCCAGTAGTATAACAACCCAGGGGACTAACTATGGCTACACCTTC. Protein sequence: CASSITTQGTNYGYTF. The chain employs TRBV19 and TRBJ1-2; TRBD1 might be the D (6 bases). CDR1 and CDR2 from the germline V gene are LNHDA and SQIVND (reference sequence). The CDR3 runs to 16 residues. Trimming shortened V by 2 bases and J by 0 bases, and 13 bases separated the two germline ends.

This clone was observed a few times. This chain links TRBV28 with TRBJ2-7; D gene uncertain. V dropped 6 bases and J dropped 3 bases, with 9 bases sitting between them. Germline loops: CDR1 MDHEN, CDR2 SYDVKM. The CDR3 contains 12 residues. The CDR3 nucleotides read TGTGCCAGCAGCCTACCGGGCTACGAGCAGTACGTC. Its protein is CASSLPGYEQYV.

This clone has only one observation. The genes are TRBV12-3 or TRBV12-4 and TRBJ1-5; 7 bases fit TRBD1. V gave up 6 bases and J gave up 5 bases; unmatched junction bases: 4. The CDR3 is made up of 13 amino acids. CDR3 in amino acids: CASSRDRDQPQHF. The CDR3 nucleotides are TGTGCCAGCAGCCGCGACAGGGATCAGCCCCAGCATTTT.

The chain employs TRBV3-1 (or the pseudogene TRBV3-2) and TRBJ1-2; D perhaps matches TRBD1 (5 bases). The CDR3 length is 14 residues. V was cut by 6 bases and J by 3 bases, with 14 bases left in between. Per the germline V gene, CDR1 is LGHDT and CDR2 is YNNKEL (reference sequence). The CDR3 nucleotides are TGTGCCAGCAGTGGTCTCGGGGGGGACTATGGCTACACCTTC. This translates into CASSGLGGDYGYTF.

V and J are TRBV7-9 and TRBJ2-7; TRBD2 aligns across 12 bases. V gave up 5 bases and J gave up 13 bases; unmatched junction bases: 6. This CDR3 spans 12 amino acids. Germline V gives CDR1 SEHNR, CDR2 FQNEAQ (reference sequence). The CDR3 nucleotides read TGTGCCAGCAGCCCTAGCGGGGGGGTCCCCTACGTC. Amino acids: CASSPSGGVPYV.

The gene calls are TRBV5-1 and TRBJ2-6; D gene ambiguous. This CDR3 region has 18 residues. Per the germline V gene, CDR1 is SGHRS and CDR2 is YFSETQ. V was cut by 2 bases and J by 0 bases, with 15 bases left in between. This CDR3 reads CASSFPTKRSSGANVLTF. The CDR3, as DNA: TGCGCCAGCAGCTTCCCGACAAAACGAAGCTCTGGGGCCAACGTCCTGACTTTC. The variable domain in full, completed from reference TRBV5-1 and TRBJ2-6, reads KAGVTQTPRYLIKTRGQQVTLSCSPISGHRSVSWYQQTPGQGLQFLFEYFSETQRNKGNFPGRFSGRQFSNSRSEMNVSTLELGDSALYLCASSFPTKRSSGANVLTFGAGSRLTVL.